These T cell receptor beta chains were read from a single sample in a study of shared clonotypes between healthy human individuals. Assay used: immunoSEQ multiplex PCR; TCRdb lists only in-frame clones, some missing. The sample includes about 2 million clones, just under 95% of them seen just once. Sequencing was performed on naive CD8+ T cells sorted from blood. Receptors were obtained from a man between 18 and 29 years old in good health. Both conserved end residues are part of each CDR3. The order of the fields is D gene, clone size, J gene, V gene, CDR3 DNA, CDR3 protein. D genes are given only for firm matches. Clone size is stated in some rows and not others, as once, few, many or a class when expanded.

. | . | TRBJ1-5 | TRBV6-6 | TGTGCCAGCAGTTTTGAGCCAGATCAGCCCCAGCATTTT | CASSFEPDQPQHF
TRBD1 | . | TRBJ2-7 | TRBV13 | TGTGCCAGCAGCTCCAGGGGGCTCGGGGAGCAGTACTTC | CASSSRGLGEQYF
TRBD2 | once | TRBJ2-3 | TRBV13 | TGTGCCAGCAGCCTCCGGGCGGGGGGCTCCACAGATACGCAGTATTTT | CASSLRAGGSTDTQYF
. | . | TRBJ1-3 | TRBV4-1 | TGCGCCAGCAGCCAAGATGGGGACTCTGGAAACACCATATATTTT | CASSQDGDSGNTIYF
TRBD1 | . | TRBJ2-7 | TRBV14 | TGTGCCAGCAGCCGGGGGACAGGCCTCCACGAGCAGTACTTC | CASSRGTGLHEQYF
. | . | TRBJ2-3 | TRBV9 | TGTGCCAGCAGCGTAGAGGATGCGAACACAGATACGCAGTATTTT | CASSVEDANTDTQYF
. | . | TRBJ1-2 | TRBV19 | TGTGCCAGTAGCCCGACGGAAAACTATGGCTACACCTTC | CASSPTENYGYTF
TRBD2 | . | TRBJ2-7 | TRBV27 | TGTGCCAGCAGTTTATTAGGCGGCGGGAGCTACGAGCAGTACTTC | CASSLLGGGSYEQYF
TRBD1 | . | TRBJ1-2 | TRBV28 | TGTGCCAGCAGTATCCCGGGACAGGGGGTATCCTATGGCTACACCTTC | CASSIPGQGVSYGYTF
TRBD2 | . | TRBJ2-1 | TRBV4-3 | TGCGCCAGCAGCCAACTAGCGGGAGCAGGCGAGCAGTTCTTC | CASSQLAGAGEQFF
. | few | TRBJ1-1 | TRBV19 | TGTGCCAGTAGTATATGGGTAGGGGAGAACACTGAAGCTTTCTTT | CASSIWVGENTEAFF
TRBD1 | . | TRBJ2-7 | TRBV13 | TGTGCCAGCAGCCCGACAGGGGGCTACGAGCAGTACTTC | CASSPTGGYEQYF
. | . | TRBJ1-3 | TRBV19 | TGTGCCAGTAGTCTTTGGGGCTCTGGAAACACCATATATTTT | CASSLWGSGNTIYF
. | . | TRBJ1-6 | TRBV5-6 | TGTGCCAGCAGCTCGGGACTTAAAGAGGGTCACTTT | CASSSGLKEGHF
. | . | TRBJ2-7 | TRBV5-1 | TGCGCCAGCAGCTTGGCCCCCCGGCAGGACGGTTACGAGCAGTACTTC | CASSLAPRQDGYEQYF
TRBD1 | . | TRBJ2-3 | TRBV19 | TGTGCCAGTAGTAGGGACAGGGAGGGCACAGATACGCAGTATTTT | CASSRDREGTDTQYF
. | . | TRBJ1-5 | TRBV19 | TGTGCCAGTAGTATAGGAGGGGTGGGCAATCAGCCCCAGCATTTT | CASSIGGVGNQPQHF
TRBD1 | . | TRBJ1-1 | TRBV6-4 | TGTGCCAGCAGTGGGACAGGGGGTGGATTTGAAGCTTTCTTT | CASSGTGGGFEAFF
. | . | TRBJ2-3 | TRBV5-6 | TGTGCCAGCAGACCTATCGGGGGAAGCACAGATACGCAGTATTTT | CASRPIGGSTDTQYF
TRBD1 | . | TRBJ1-1 | TRBV7-6 | TGTGCCAGCAGCCGATCGGGGACAGGGAACGCTGAAGCTTTCTTT | CASSRSGTGNAEAFF
. | . | TRBJ2-5 | TRBV4-3 | TGCGCCAGCAGCCATGGGGTGTACCAAGAGACCCAGTACTTC | CASSHGVYQETQYF
TRBD1 | . | TRBJ2-5 | TRBV28 | TGTGCCAGCAGTTCCCCCTGGACAGGGGCACAAGAGACCCAGTACTTC | CASSSPWTGAQETQYF
. | . | TRBJ1-2 | TRBV19 | TGTGCCAGTAGTTGGACGGGGCTCGACTATGGCTACACCTTC | CASSWTGLDYGYTF
TRBD2 | . | TRBJ2-7 | TRBV4-1 | TGCGCCAGCAGCCAAGAAGTAGCGGGACCCTACGAGCAGTACTTC | CASSQEVAGPYEQYF
. | . | TRBJ1-5 | TRBV5-5 | TGTGCCAGCAGCTTGGGGGCCGAGGGAACATCGCAGCCCCAGCATTTT | CASSLGAEGTSQPQHF
TRBD1 | . | TRBJ1-2 | TRBV6-5 | TGTGCCAGCAGTTACGCGACAGGGGGCGCGGATGGCTACACCTTC | CASSYATGGADGYTF
. | . | TRBJ2-3 | TRBV15 | TGTGCCACCAGCAGGGATAGGCCCTACGGAACAGATACGCAGTATTTT | CATSRDRPYGTDTQYF
TRBD2 | . | TRBJ2-1 | TRBV19 | TGTGCCAGTAGACTAACAACTAGCGGGGCCTACAATGAGCAGTTCTTC | CASRLTTSGAYNEQFF
. | . | TRBJ1-3 | TRBV19 | TGTGCCAGTAGTATGACAGGTTACTCTGGAAACACCATATATTTT | CASSMTGYSGNTIYF
. | . | TRBJ1-1 | TRBV5-4 | TGTGCCAGCAGCCTTCGGGGAAACACTGAAGCTTTCTTT | CASSLRGNTEAFF
. | . | TRBJ1-2 | TRBV13 | TGTGCCAGCAGCTTATCGTGGCATGGCTACACCTTC | CASSLSWHGYTF
. | . | TRBJ1-3 | TRBV7-9 | TGTGCCAGCAGCCCCGCCGTCGGAAACACCATATATTTT | CASSPAVGNTIYF